In this sample, the clone carrying this TCR beta chain turned up many times. What it binds is unknown. This entry comes from a study of T cell repertoires in cytomegalovirus infection. Study context: Both CMV infection and a matching HLA type were indicated by public TCR beta signatures. Regarding the study as a whole: HLA-C-restricted CMV-specific TCR beta clonotypes prevailed in the ex vivo response. Public TCR beta family frequency separated CMV-and-HLA carriers, including in an independent cohort.

Germline loops: CDR1 LGHNA, CDR2 YSLEER. Trimming stripped 0 bases from V and 0 bases from J, with 11 bases between. There are 16 residues in the CDR3. TCRdb used MiXCR to reprocess the reads, holding one entry per CDR3 protein. The sample consists of about 240,000 distinct CDR3 sequences, roughly 6.5% of them appearing once. Source material: PBMCs. The source of this sequence is a human donor in good health (CMV status not recorded). Some clones in this sample may be carry-over from other donors' samples. The genes are TRBV4-3 and TRBJ1-1; the D gene is possibly TRBD1 (5 bases). The CDR3, as DNA: TGCGCCAGCAGCCAAGATCGGAGGGGCATGAACACTGAAGCTTTCTTT. Translating gives CASSQDRRGMNTEAFF.